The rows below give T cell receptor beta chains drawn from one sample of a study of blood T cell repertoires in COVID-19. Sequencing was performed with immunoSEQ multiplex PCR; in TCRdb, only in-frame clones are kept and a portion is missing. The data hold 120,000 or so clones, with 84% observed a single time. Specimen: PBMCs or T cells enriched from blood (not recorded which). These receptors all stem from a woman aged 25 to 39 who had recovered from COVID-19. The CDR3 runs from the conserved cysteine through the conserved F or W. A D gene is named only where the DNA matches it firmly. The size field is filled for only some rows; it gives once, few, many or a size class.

CASSKDRGGNQPQHF	TGTGCCAGCAGTAAGGACAGGGGAGGTAATCAGCCCCAGCATTTT	-	TRBJ1-5	TRBV6-5	TRBD1
CASRGAGTVPLYGYTF	TGTGCCAGCAGAGGAGCTGGGACAGTCCCCCTCTATGGCTACACCTTC	-	TRBJ1-2	TRBV7-2	TRBD1
CASSLLTLARPRTGPSNQPQHF	TGTGCCAGCAGTTTACTCACCCTAGCCCGACCCCGGACAGGACCAAGCAATCAGCCCCAGCATTTT	once	TRBJ1-5	TRBV28	TRBD1
CASSLVAGASNQPQHF	TGTGCCAGCAGCTTGGTGGCGGGGGCTAGCAATCAGCCCCAGCATTTT	-	TRBJ1-5	TRBV5-5	-
CASSEDRTGNQPQHF	TGTGCCAGCAGTGAAGACCGGACAGGAAATCAGCCCCAGCATTTT	-	TRBJ1-5	TRBV28	TRBD1
CASSPMTSGRNTGELFF	TGCGCCAGCAGCCCCATGACTAGCGGGAGGAACACCGGGGAGCTGTTTTTT	-	TRBJ2-2	TRBV4-1	TRBD2
CASSPRTGNNSPLHF	TGTGCCAGCAGTCCCAGGACAGGGAATAATTCACCCCTCCACTTT	-	TRBJ1-6	TRBV28	TRBD1
CASSFSQGYIYGYTF	TGTGCCAGCAGTTTTAGCCAGGGATACATCTATGGCTACACCTTC	-	TRBJ1-2	TRBV28	-
CASSFSEYSSYEQYF	TGTGCCAGCAGTTTTAGCGAGTATTCTTCCTACGAGCAGTACTTC	once	TRBJ2-7	TRBV5-8	-
CASTFLRGYTF	TGTGCCAGCACCTTTTTGCGTGGCTACACCTTC	-	TRBJ1-2	TRBV5-8	-
CASSAGRVNQPQHF	TGTGCCAGCAGTGCCGGCAGGGTCAATCAGCCCCAGCATTTT	few	TRBJ1-5	TRBV2	-
CASSLEGSTNEKLFF	TGTGCCAGCAGTTTAGAGGGTTCAACTAATGAAAAACTGTTTTTT	-	TRBJ1-4	TRBV28	-
CASSRENRIRDRGLRNTGELFF	TGTGCCAGCAGCAGAGAGAACAGAATCCGGGACAGGGGGCTTCGCAACACCGGGGAGCTGTTTTTT	-	TRBJ2-2	TRBV21-1	-
CASSQDWKRQDQLRGYGYTF	TGCGCCAGCAGCCAAGATTGGAAGAGGCAGGACCAACTCCGGGGCTATGGCTACACCTTC	-	TRBJ1-2	TRBV4-3	-
CAWSVQDSLNQPQHF	TGTGCCTGGAGTGTACAGGACAGCTTAAATCAGCCCCAGCATTTT	-	TRBJ1-5	TRBV30	-
CASSIGTGEEAFF	TGTGCCAGCAGCATTGGGACAGGGGAAGAAGCTTTCTTT	-	TRBJ1-1	TRBV7-2	TRBD1
CASSGGRRSYNEQFF	TGTGCCAGCAGCGGAGGGCGCAGATCCTACAATGAGCAGTTCTTC	once	TRBJ2-1	TRBV14	-
CASSSLRRSPLHF	TGTGCCAGCAGTTCCCTAAGGAGGTCACCCCTCCACTTT	few	TRBJ1-6	TRBV25-1	-
CASSYYYGYTF	TGTGCCAGCAGTTACTACTATGGCTACACCTTC	-	TRBJ1-2	TRBV28	-
CASSLGGASSYNEQFF	TGCGCCAGCAGCTTGGGCGGGGCTAGCTCCTACAATGAGCAGTTCTTC	once	TRBJ2-1	TRBV5-1	-
CASSFRPGGPYEQYF	TGCGCCAGCAGCTTTCGGCCAGGGGGACCCTACGAGCAGTACTTC	-	TRBJ2-7	TRBV5-1	TRBD1
CASSLEWGLFAGELFF	TGTGCCAGCAGCTTAGAATGGGGACTATTTGCCGGGGAGCTGTTTTTT	few	TRBJ2-2	TRBV7-9	TRBD2
CASSLPTGHRYGYTF	TGTGCCAGCAGTTTACCCACCGGACACCGCTATGGCTACACCTTC	-	TRBJ1-2	TRBV28	-
CAFGVAGRTYEQYF	TGTGCCTTTGGGGTAGCGGGCCGGACGTACGAGCAGTACTTC	few	TRBJ2-7	TRBV6-5	TRBD2
CASSPETGGGNTIYF	TGCGCCAGCAGCCCGGAGACAGGGGGCGGAAACACCATATATTTT	-	TRBJ1-3	TRBV5-1	TRBD1
CASSLEGLWNQPQHF	TGCGCCAGCAGCTTGGAGGGGCTCTGGAATCAGCCCCAGCATTTT	-	TRBJ1-5	TRBV5-1	-
CASSSRRLGGETQYF	TGTGCCAGCAGCTCCCGACGACTAGGTGGAGAGACCCAGTACTTC	few	TRBJ2-5	TRBV5-6	-
CASTKETYDVRGGYTF	TGTGCCAGCACCAAGGAGACCTACGACGTGCGGGGTGGCTACACCTTC	-	TRBJ1-2	TRBV5-8	-
CASSIDRGQPQHF	TGTGCCAGCAGTATAGACAGGGGCCAGCCCCAGCATTTT	-	TRBJ1-5	TRBV2	TRBD1
CASSSGQPRGYTF	TGTGCCAGCAGCTCGGGACAGCCCCGGGGCTACACCTTC	-	TRBJ1-2	TRBV28	TRBD1
CASSQGGGAYEQYF	TGCGCCAGCAGCCAAGGGGGCGGAGCCTACGAGCAGTACTTC	once	TRBJ2-7	TRBV4-3	-
CASSRNRELLYEKLFF	TGTGCCAGCAGCCGTAACCGGGAGCTTCTCTACGAAAAACTGTTTTTT	-	TRBJ1-4	TRBV4-2	-
CASSFMSGISTDTQYF	TGTGCCAGCAGTTTTATGAGCGGGATTAGCACAGATACGCAGTATTTT	-	TRBJ2-3	TRBV28	TRBD2
CASSVAWTSGGDEQFF	TGTGCCAGCAGCGTAGCGTGGACTAGCGGGGGAGATGAGCAGTTCTTC	-	TRBJ2-1	TRBV9	TRBD2
CASSPNQRGPRLANEQFF	TGTGCCAGCAGTCCAAATCAGAGAGGGCCACGTCTTGCTAATGAGCAGTTCTTC	once	TRBJ2-1	TRBV27	-
CASSSKKPGQGRDEQYF	TGTGCCAGCAGCTCGAAAAAACCGGGACAGGGACGAGACGAGCAGTACTTC	-	TRBJ2-7	TRBV5-4	TRBD1
CATSRAFGPKQYF	TGTGCCACCAGCAGAGCCTTTGGGCCGAAACAGTACTTC	-	TRBJ2-7	TRBV15	-
CASGGDWGEGEQYF	TGTGCCAGTGGAGGGGACTGGGGGGAAGGCGAGCAGTACTTC	-	TRBJ2-7	TRBV19	-
CASSPDARGGAKNIQYF	TGTGCCAGCTCACCTGATGCCAGAGGCGGGGCCAAAAACATTCAGTACTTC	-	TRBJ2-4	TRBV18	-
CASRLAVLIDTQYF	TGTGCCAGCAGACTAGCGGTACTAATAGATACGCAGTATTTT	-	TRBJ2-3	TRBV7-2	TRBD2
CASSPLAGEFRDTQYF	TGTGCCAGCAGTCCCTTAGCGGGAGAATTTCGGGATACGCAGTATTTT	once	TRBJ2-3	TRBV27	TRBD2
CASSLGSSAGELFF	TGTGCCAGCAGCTTAGGTTCTAGCGCCGGGGAGCTGTTTTTT	-	TRBJ2-2	TRBV7-6	-
CAWAIAGGPDTQYF	TGTGCCTGGGCTATAGCGGGAGGGCCAGATACGCAGTATTTT	-	TRBJ2-3	TRBV30	TRBD2
CASSVNKAGTQYF	TGTGCCAGCAGCGTCAATAAGGCAGGGACGCAGTATTTT	-	TRBJ2-3	TRBV9	-
CASSPWTGTHTF	TGTGCCAGCAGTCCTTGGACAGGTACTCACACCTTC	-	TRBJ1-2	TRBV12-3/TRBV12-4	TRBD1
CASSFYLNTEAFF	TGTGCCAGCAGTTTCTACCTGAACACTGAAGCTTTCTTT	-	TRBJ1-1	TRBV28	-
CATSSGEGLQREQYF	TGTGCCACCAGTTCGGGGGAGGGCCTCCAACGGGAGCAGTACTTC	once	TRBJ2-7	TRBV24-1	TRBD2
CASSQFGTGTYEQYF	-	once	TRBJ2-7	TRBV21-1	-
CASSADRAPNEKLFF	TGTGCCAGCAGTGCCGACAGAGCCCCTAATGAAAAACTGTTTTTT	-	TRBJ1-4	TRBV25-1	-
CASSSYRGCAPQHF	TGTGCCAGCAGCTCCTACAGGGGTTGTGCGCCCCAGCATTTT	once	TRBJ1-5	TRBV11-3	TRBD1